This T cell receptor beta chain emerged from a study of Tregs in tolerant kidney transplant recipients. Study results and caveats: This study did not directly address biological reproducibility.

The protocol was immunoSEQ multiplex PCR, while the TCRdb copy is restricted to in-frame clones and leaves out a portion. Of roughly 250,000 clones in the sample, around 81% were seen once. CD4+CD25+CD127- Tregs, CD4+CD25- non-Tregs, CD4 and CD8 cells were sorted. About this clone: Its specificity is not known.

The CDR3 length is 13 residues. Germline loops: CDR1 SGHNT, CDR2 YENEEA. V lost 5 bases and J 0 bases, leaving 7 bases between the germline ends. This TCR derives from a human donor in good health. Sequenced: CD4+ T cells from blood. The chain joins TRBV11-3 to TRBJ1-1; no definite D call. CDR3 coding DNA: TGTGCCAGCAGCCGAGGACTGAACACTGAAGCTTTCTTT. Translation gives CASSRGLNTEAFF.